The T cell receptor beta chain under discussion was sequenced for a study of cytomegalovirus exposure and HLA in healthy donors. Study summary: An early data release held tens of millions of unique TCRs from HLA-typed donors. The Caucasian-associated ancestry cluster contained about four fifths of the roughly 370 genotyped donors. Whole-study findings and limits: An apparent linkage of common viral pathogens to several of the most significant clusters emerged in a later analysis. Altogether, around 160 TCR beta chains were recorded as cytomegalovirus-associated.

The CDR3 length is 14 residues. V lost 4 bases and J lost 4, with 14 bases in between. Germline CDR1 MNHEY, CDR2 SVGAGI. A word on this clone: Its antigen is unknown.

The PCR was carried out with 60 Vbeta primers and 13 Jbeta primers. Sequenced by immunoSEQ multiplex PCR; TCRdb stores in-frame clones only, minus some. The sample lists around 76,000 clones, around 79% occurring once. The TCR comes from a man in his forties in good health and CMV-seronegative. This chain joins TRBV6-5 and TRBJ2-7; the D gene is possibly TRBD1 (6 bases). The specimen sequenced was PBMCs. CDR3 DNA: TGTGCCAGCAGTTCCCCGGACAGCTATTACGAGCAGTACTTC. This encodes CASSSPDSYYEQYF.